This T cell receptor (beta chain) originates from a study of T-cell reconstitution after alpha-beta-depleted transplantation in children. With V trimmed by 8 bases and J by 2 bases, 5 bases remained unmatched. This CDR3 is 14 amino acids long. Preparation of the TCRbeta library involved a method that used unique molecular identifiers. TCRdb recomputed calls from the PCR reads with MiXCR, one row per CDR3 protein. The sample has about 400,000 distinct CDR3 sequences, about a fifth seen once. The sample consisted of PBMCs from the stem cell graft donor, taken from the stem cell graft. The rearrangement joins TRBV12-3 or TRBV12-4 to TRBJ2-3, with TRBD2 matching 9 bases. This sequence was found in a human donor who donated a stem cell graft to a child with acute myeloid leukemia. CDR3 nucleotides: TGTGCCAGCTGTATAGCGGGAGTCACAGATACGCAGTATTTT. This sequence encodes CASCIAGVTDTQYF.